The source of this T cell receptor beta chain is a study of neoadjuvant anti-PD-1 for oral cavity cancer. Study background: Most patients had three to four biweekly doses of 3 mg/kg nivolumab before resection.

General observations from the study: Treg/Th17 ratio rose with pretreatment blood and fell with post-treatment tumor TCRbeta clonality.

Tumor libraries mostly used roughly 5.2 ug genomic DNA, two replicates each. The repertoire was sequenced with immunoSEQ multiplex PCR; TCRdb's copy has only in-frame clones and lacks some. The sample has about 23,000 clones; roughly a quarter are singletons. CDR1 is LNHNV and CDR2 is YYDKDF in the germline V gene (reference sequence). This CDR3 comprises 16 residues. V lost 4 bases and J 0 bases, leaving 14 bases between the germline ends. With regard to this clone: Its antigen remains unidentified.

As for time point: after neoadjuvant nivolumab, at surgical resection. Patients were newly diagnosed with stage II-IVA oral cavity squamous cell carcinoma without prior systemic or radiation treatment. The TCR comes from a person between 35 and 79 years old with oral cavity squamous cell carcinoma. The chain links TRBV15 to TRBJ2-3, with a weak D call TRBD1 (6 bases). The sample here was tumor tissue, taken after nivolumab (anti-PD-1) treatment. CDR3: CATSKGHSESTDTQYF. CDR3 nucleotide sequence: TGTGCCACCAGCAAGGGACATAGTGAAAGCACAGATACGCAGTATTTT.